This T cell receptor (beta chain) was recorded in a study of T cells in Graves' hyperthyroidism and ophthalmopathy (dated by TCRdb to the late 2010s). With regard to the full study: Peripheral blood samples were taken at the time of initial diagnosis, prior to any treatment. TCR V-J signatures able to tell the groups apart were searched for in a discovery cohort of some 100 patients, of whom 43 had Graves' ophthalmopathy and 55 to 65 had stable Graves' hyperthyroidism. Prospective prediction of ophthalmopathy was tested in an independent validation cohort of 18 to 20 hyperthyroidism patients and approximately 17 patients who later progressed to ophthalmopathy. For training and testing, the 95 to 100 patients in the discovery cohort were randomly divided in a 7:3 ratio. The study also compared thyroid tissue and blood T-cell repertoires from about six Graves' hyperthyroidism patients. Once sampling was done, hyperthyroidism patients were given methimazole at a starting dose of 30 mg daily, whereas ophthalmopathy patients were given high-dose intravenous methylprednisolone. The paper describes TCR Vbeta CDR3 sequencing of 120 to 150 peripheral blood samples, made up of 43 ophthalmopathy patients, around 78 hyperthyroidism patients and some 17 progressor patients. General study outcomes and caveats: Blood samples also contained most of the expanded thyroid clonotypes (frequency above 0.001), which suggests that blood repertoires may reflect thyroid immune responses. During validation, the model predicted progression to ophthalmopathy a median of around 6 months ahead of onset, with around 70% sensitivity and 72.22% specificity. A model built on a 13 V-J signature distinguished ophthalmopathy from stable hyperthyroidism, reaching approximately 89% sensitivity and around 82% specificity in cross-validation and 80%/75% in testing. Sample size was not statistically predetermined, and blinding of investigators to group allocation was not performed.

Remarks on this clonotype: No antigen is known for it. No much larger clonotype is one base removed from it; base qualities were not supplied.

In the ophthalmopathy patients, disease was moderately to severely active, with a Clinical Activity Score of 3 or more, a NOSPECS grade of 4 or more, and a duration of less than 3 months. Exclusion was applied to patients with uncontrolled infections, other autoimmune diseases, pregnancy or lactation. Diagnoses relied on clinical symptoms, serum thyroxine and TRAb, thyroid ultrasound and orbital computed tomography. PBMCs were separated from roughly 9.6 ml of fresh peripheral blood using Ficoll-Paque density gradient centrifugation. Total RNA was extracted using Trizol reagent, and RNA quality was assessed on an Agilent 2100 Bioanalyzer. Amplification of TCR beta CDR3 regions was carried out from RNA transcripts. For the first round of RT-PCR on the TCR CDR3, the HTBI primer set was used together with the Qiagen OneStep RT-PCR kit. Libraries were constructed in a second round of multiplex PCR, after which size selection and purification were carried out. Sequencing of the libraries was done on an Illumina HiSeq2000 using paired-end 100 bp reads. The study's own analysis went as follows. Raw data were processed with SOAPnuke, discarding reads with adapters, uncalled bases, mean Phred below 15, or no exact constant-primer or identifier match. High-quality paired reads were merged using COPE v1.2.5, and each unique nucleotide sequence was defined as a clonotype. MiTCR v1.1 was used to align clonotypes to the IMGT TRBV, TRBD and TRBJ reference segments. The analysis was restricted to V-J combinations with a frequency above 0.0001, which together covered about 99% of the repertoires. A TCS score was defined as the ratio between F50 (clonal expansion) and ExV (chaos), using BLOSUM62-based TCRdist between CDR3 peptides within each V-J. Welch's t-statistics and random forest reduced approximately 520 V-J features to 10 to 15, which were used in a naive Bayes classifier (R e1071). Thyroid-blood repertoire similarity was quantified with the Morisita-Horn index. The public reads were reanalyzed by TCRdb: fastp trimming at Q25, MiXCR alignment, in-frame beta chains only. Identical CDR3 proteins give one entry, which carries the most common genes and DNA. The authors' filters were not applied to this entry. The sample records about 59,000 distinct CDR3 sequences, roughly 58% of which are singletons. The ten largest clones add up to 2.5% to 3.5% of the sample.

The sequence derives from a woman in her fifties or sixties with Graves' ophthalmopathy. The sample taken for sequencing was blood.

The CDR3 reads CASSPGTGPSEQYF. Read as DNA, the sequence is TGTGCCAGCAGCCCAGGGACCGGACCGTCGGAGCAGTACTTC. The V gene is TRBV7-9 and the J gene is TRBJ2-7; the D region may be TRBD1 or TRBD2, each matching 5 bases equally. There are 14 amino acids in the CDR3, from cysteine to phenylalanine inclusive. The DNA shown is the 42-base CDR3, in frame from base 1. V drops 5 bases and J drops 7 bases, leaving 18 bases in between. CDR1 SEHNR and CDR2 FQNEAQ were looked up in the germline V gene (reference sequence).